This section outlines one TCR beta chain sequence together with its context. Its antigen is not known. This specimen belongs to a study of CD8+ T cells in alopecia areata. Study-wide points: Tofacitinib produced a significant decrease in scalp clonality and in expanded CD8+ clones among the top 100.

The sequencing template was cDNA reverse transcribed from extracted RNA. Sequencing was performed with immunoSEQ multiplex PCR; in TCRdb, only in-frame clones are kept and a portion is missing. This sample has roughly 110,000 clones; about 83% occur once, and the top ten carry 20% to 25%. The CDR3 sequence is 14 residues long. V dropped 0 bases and J dropped 3 bases, with 6 bases sitting between them. From germline, CDR1 is LNHNV and CDR2 YYDKDF (reference sequence). Specified treatment: oral pan-JAK inhibitor, 5-10 mg twice daily. The sequences come from CD8+ T cells sorted from blood, collected at week 24, from a patient treated with tofacitinib. This sequence originates from a human donor with alopecia areata. The V gene is TRBV15, the J gene TRBJ2-4; D uncertain. Here the CDR3 DNA reads TGTGCCACCAGCAGAGACACTGACAAAAACATTCAGTACTTC. It yields the protein CATSRDTDKNIQYF.